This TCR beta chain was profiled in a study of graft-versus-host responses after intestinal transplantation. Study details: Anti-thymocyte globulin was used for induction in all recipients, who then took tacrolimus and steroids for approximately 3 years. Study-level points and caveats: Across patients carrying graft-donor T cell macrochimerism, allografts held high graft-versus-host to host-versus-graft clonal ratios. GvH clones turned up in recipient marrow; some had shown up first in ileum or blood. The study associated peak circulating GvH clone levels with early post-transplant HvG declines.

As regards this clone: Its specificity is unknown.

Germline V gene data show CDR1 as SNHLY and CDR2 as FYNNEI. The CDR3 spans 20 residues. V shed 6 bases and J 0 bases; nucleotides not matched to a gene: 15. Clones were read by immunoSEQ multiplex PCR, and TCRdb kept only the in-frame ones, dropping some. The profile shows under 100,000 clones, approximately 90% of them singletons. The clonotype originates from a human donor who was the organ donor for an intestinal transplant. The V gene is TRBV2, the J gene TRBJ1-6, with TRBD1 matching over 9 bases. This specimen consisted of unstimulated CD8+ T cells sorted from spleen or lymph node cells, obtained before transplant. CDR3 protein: CASRGDRVVGLSSYNSPLHF. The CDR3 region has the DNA TGTGCCAGCAGGGGGGACAGGGTCGTGGGGCTAAGCTCCTATAATTCACCCCTCCACTTT.